This T cell receptor (beta chain) was captured by sequencing in a study of beta chain features in type 1 diabetes. V lost 7 bases and J 0 bases, leaving 15 bases between the germline ends. The CDR3 has 15 amino acids. From germline, CDR1 is SQVTM and CDR2 ANQGSEA. Reverse transcription of all isolated RNA meant that expressed TCRB transcripts were sequenced. The table came from immunoSEQ multiplex PCR; TCRdb's copy has only in-frame clones and leaves some out. The sample records roughly 400,000 clones, roughly 15% being singletons. The clonotype was recovered from a woman between 18 and 30 years old in good health. The genes are TRBV29-1 and TRBJ2-2; TRBD1 is a possible D gene (5 bases). Material: naive CD4+ T cells from blood. CDR3 region: CSGYPQDANTGELFF. As DNA, the CDR3 is TGCAGCGGCTACCCACAGGACGCGAACACCGGGGAGCTGTTTTTT.